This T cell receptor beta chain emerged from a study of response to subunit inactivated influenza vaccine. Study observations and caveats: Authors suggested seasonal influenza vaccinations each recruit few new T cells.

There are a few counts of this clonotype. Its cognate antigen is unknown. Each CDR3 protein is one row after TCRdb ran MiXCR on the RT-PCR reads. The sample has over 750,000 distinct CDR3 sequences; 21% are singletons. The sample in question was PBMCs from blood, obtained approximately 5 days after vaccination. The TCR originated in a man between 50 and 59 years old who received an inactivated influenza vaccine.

The CDR3 sequence is CSAPQGYEQYF. The CDR3 DNA follows: TGCAGTGCTCCTCAGGGCTACGAGCAGTACTTC. The rearrangement joins TRBV20-1 to TRBJ2-7; D is perhaps TRBD1 (5 bases). CDR3 size: 11 residues. Trimming pared 5 bases from V and 3 bases from J, leaving 8 bases between. CDR1 DFQATT and CDR2 SNEGSKA come from the germline V gene (reference sequence).